This T cell receptor (beta chain) was documented in a study of blood T cells in healthy people across ages. There are 14 residues in the CDR3. The germline gives CDR1 SGHTA, CDR2 FQGNSA. V dropped 5 bases and J dropped 8 bases, with 16 bases sitting between them. The second PCR ran roughly 6 to 11 cycles with a sample-barcoded 5' primer and J-beta primers. TCRdb passed the 5' RACE reads through MiXCR, listing each CDR3 protein once. The sample records 780,000 or so distinct CDR3 sequences, 56% being singletons. The V call is TRBV7-2, the J call TRBJ1-5; no firm D call. The TCR was taken from a middle-aged man in good health. What was sequenced was blood. CDR3 sequence (DNA): TGTGCCAGCAGCGTAGGGCATCGGAGGGAGCCCCAGCATTTT. Translated, it gives CASSVGHRREPQHF. The full variable domain, completed using reference TRBV7-2 and TRBJ1-5, is GAGVSQSPSNKVTEKGKDVELRCDPISGHTALYWYRQSLGQGLEFLIYFQGNSAPDKSGLPSDRFSAERTGGSVSTLTIQRTQQEDSAVYLCASSVGHRREPQHFGDGTRLSIL.